This T cell receptor (beta chain) was obtained from a study of shared clonotypes between healthy human individuals. Study-wide results and caveats: Deeper or shallower sequencing was expected to change how clonotypes are shared among donors. Despite large depth, rarefaction showed incomplete sorted-subset sequencing. Clonotypes that were shared across a few donors made up around 5% of naive CD4 clonotypes.

Details on this clone: Its target is not known.

Looked up from germline, CDR1 is LNHDA and CDR2 is SQIVND (reference sequence). The CDR3 length is 14 residues. Germline trimming cut 6 bases from V and 3 bases from J; bases unmatched to any gene: 7. Per the authors' pipeline: ImmunoSEQ output held junction-only sequences without quality scores, so filtering differed. Produced via immunoSEQ multiplex PCR; TCRdb's table is partial and in-frame only. The V and J calls and clone size are taken from that table; D and trimming were inferred from the DNA. The table has more than 400,000 clones, approximately 95% seen once. Sequenced: naive CD4+ T cells sorted from blood. The subset here: CD45RA+ positively selected. The rearrangement uses TRBV19 and TRBJ2-7; 8 bases fit TRBD1. This sequence originates from a woman aged 30 to 39 in good health. The chain's CDR3 is CASSETGENYEQYF. CDR3 sequence (DNA): TGTGCCAGTAGCGAGACAGGGGAAAACTACGAGCAGTACTTC.